These T cell receptor beta chains were read from a single sample in a study of blood T cell repertoires in COVID-19. This table comes from immunoSEQ multiplex PCR, and its TCRdb copy is limited to in-frame clones, with some not included. The sample includes 300,000 to 400,000 clones, approximately 89% of them seen just once. Sequencing used peripheral blood. The receptor set was obtained from a young woman who had recovered from COVID-19. CDR3s include the opening cysteine and the closing phenylalanine or tryptophan. The order of the fields is V gene, clone size, J gene, D gene, CDR3 DNA, CDR3 protein. A D gene is named only where the DNA matches it firmly. The size entry is marked missing in some rows and otherwise reads once, few, many or a size class.

v_gene: TRBV5-6
abundance: once
j_gene: TRBJ1-5
d_gene: NA
CDR3nt: TGTGCCAGCAGCCAACGTCTGGACTTGGAAAGCAATCAGCCCCAGCATTTT
CDR3aa: CASSQRLDLESNQPQHF

v_gene: TRBV24-1
abundance: NA
j_gene: TRBJ2-1
d_gene: TRBD2
CDR3nt: TGTGCCTCCCGGCGGGGATGGGCTAGCGGGAGCTCCTACAATGAGCAGTTCTTC
CDR3aa: CASRRGWASGSSYNEQFF

v_gene: TRBV7-8
abundance: NA
j_gene: TRBJ1-3
d_gene: TRBD1
CDR3nt: TGTGCCAGCAGCCGAGGACAGGGTATTTGGGACACCATATATTTT
CDR3aa: CASSRGQGIWDTIYF

v_gene: TRBV19
abundance: NA
j_gene: TRBJ2-3
d_gene: TRBD2
CDR3nt: TGTGCCAGTATGGCTAGCGGGGGCACAGATACGCAGTATTTT
CDR3aa: CASMASGGTDTQYF

v_gene: TRBV11-2
abundance: NA
j_gene: TRBJ2-5
d_gene: TRBD2
CDR3nt: TGTGCCAGCAGGGGTAGCGGGGGAGAGACCCAGTACTTC
CDR3aa: CASRGSGGETQYF

v_gene: TRBV6-1
abundance: NA
j_gene: TRBJ2-3
d_gene: TRBD2
CDR3nt: TGTGCCAGCAGTGAACTGCGGGGGAGAACAGATACGCAGTATTTT
CDR3aa: CASSELRGRTDTQYF

v_gene: TRBV5-1
abundance: NA
j_gene: TRBJ1-1
d_gene: NA
CDR3nt: TGCGCCAGCAGCTACGGGGAGACTGAAGCTTTCTTT
CDR3aa: CASSYGETEAFF

v_gene: TRBV18
abundance: NA
j_gene: TRBJ2-5
d_gene: NA
CDR3nt: TGTGCCACCAGGGATCCTCAAGAGACCCAGTACTTC
CDR3aa: CATRDPQETQYF

v_gene: TRBV6-1
abundance: once
j_gene: TRBJ2-3
d_gene: TRBD2
CDR3nt: TGTGCCAGCAGTGAAGAGGACGGGAGGGGGGCAGATACGCAGTATTTT
CDR3aa: CASSEEDGRGADTQYF

v_gene: TRBV7-9
abundance: NA
j_gene: TRBJ1-1
d_gene: NA
CDR3nt: TGTGCCAGCAGCTTCCGACTCTGGACAGAAAACACTGAAGCTTTCTTT
CDR3aa: CASSFRLWTENTEAFF

v_gene: TRBV4-3
abundance: NA
j_gene: TRBJ1-2
d_gene: NA
CDR3nt: TGCGCCAGCAGCCGGGGGGAGGGGAACTATGGCTACACCTTC
CDR3aa: CASSRGEGNYGYTF

v_gene: TRBV10-3
abundance: NA
j_gene: TRBJ2-2
d_gene: NA
CDR3nt: TGTGCCACCCAGGGCTCCGGGGAGCTGTTTTTT
CDR3aa: CATQGSGELFF

v_gene: TRBV21-1
abundance: NA
j_gene: TRBJ2-4
d_gene: NA
CDR3nt: TGTGCCAGCAGCAAAGTGGAGGGGCCGGCCAAAAACATTCAGTACTTC
CDR3aa: CASSKVEGPAKNIQYF

v_gene: TRBV19
abundance: NA
j_gene: TRBJ1-1
d_gene: NA
CDR3nt: TGTGCCAGTAGTATGGCAGTAAACACTGAAGCTTTCTTT
CDR3aa: CASSMAVNTEAFF

v_gene: TRBV7-9
abundance: once
j_gene: TRBJ2-3
d_gene: TRBD2
CDR3nt: TGTGCCAGCAGCTTAGTCAGCGGGAGGAGCACAGATACGCAGTATTTT
CDR3aa: CASSLVSGRSTDTQYF

v_gene: TRBV28
abundance: once
j_gene: TRBJ1-4
d_gene: NA
CDR3nt: TGTGCCAGCAGTTTCCAGGAAAAACTGTTTTTT
CDR3aa: CASSFQEKLFF

v_gene: TRBV3-1/TRBV3-2
abundance: NA
j_gene: TRBJ1-4
d_gene: NA
CDR3nt: TGTGCCAGCAGCCAATACAGGGAAAAACTGTTTTTT
CDR3aa: CASSQYREKLFF

v_gene: TRBV5-8
abundance: NA
j_gene: TRBJ2-1
d_gene: NA
CDR3nt: TGTGCCAGCAGGGGCGGGGACGTTTACAATGAGCAGTTCTTC
CDR3aa: CASRGGDVYNEQFF

v_gene: TRBV5-4
abundance: NA
j_gene: TRBJ2-1
d_gene: TRBD2
CDR3nt: TGTGCCAGCAGCTCCTTGGGCGGGAGGCCTTACAATGAGCAGTTCTTC
CDR3aa: CASSSLGGRPYNEQFF

v_gene: TRBV2
abundance: NA
j_gene: TRBJ2-3
d_gene: NA
CDR3nt: TGTGCCAGCAGTGGTTCCTGGCAGGGGAGCACAGATACGCAGTATTTT
CDR3aa: CASSGSWQGSTDTQYF

v_gene: TRBV4-3
abundance: NA
j_gene: TRBJ2-2
d_gene: NA
CDR3nt: TGCGCCAGCAGCCGCGGAGGGTTTCTGGATCTCACCGGGGAGCTGTTTTTT
CDR3aa: CASSRGGFLDLTGELFF

v_gene: TRBV6-5
abundance: NA
j_gene: TRBJ1-2
d_gene: TRBD1
CDR3nt: TGTGCCAGCAGTTACCGGGACAGGAATACCTATGGCTACACCTTC
CDR3aa: CASSYRDRNTYGYTF

v_gene: TRBV29-1
abundance: NA
j_gene: TRBJ2-1
d_gene: NA
CDR3nt: TGCAGCGTTGGAGGTGCGGCGCAGAGCTCCTACAATGAGCAGTTCTTC
CDR3aa: CSVGGAAQSSYNEQFF

v_gene: TRBV6-5
abundance: once
j_gene: TRBJ1-2
d_gene: NA
CDR3nt: TGTGCCAGCAGTTATTCAGGGTCGAATGGCTACACCTTC
CDR3aa: CASSYSGSNGYTF

v_gene: TRBV7-9
abundance: NA
j_gene: TRBJ2-1
d_gene: TRBD2
CDR3nt: TGTGCCAGCAGCTTATTGGCTAGCGGGACGAGTGAGCAGTTCTTC
CDR3aa: CASSLLASGTSEQFF

v_gene: TRBV9
abundance: NA
j_gene: TRBJ1-6
d_gene: NA
CDR3nt: TGTGCCAGCAGGAGGGGGAGCTCCTATAATTCACCCCTCCACTTT
CDR3aa: CASRRGSSYNSPLHF

v_gene: TRBV6-5
abundance: once
j_gene: TRBJ1-2
d_gene: TRBD1
CDR3nt: TGTGCCAGCAGACAAAACCGGGACAGGGGGCAGAGCTACACCTTC
CDR3aa: CASRQNRDRGQSYTF

v_gene: TRBV4-2
abundance: NA
j_gene: TRBJ2-2
d_gene: TRBD2
CDR3nt: TGTGCCAGCAGCGCTTCTAGCGGGAGGGCCACCGGGGAGCTGTTTTTT
CDR3aa: CASSASSGRATGELFF

v_gene: TRBV9
abundance: NA
j_gene: TRBJ2-2
d_gene: NA
CDR3nt: TGTGCCAGCAGCCCCTCAAAAATTCAGTTCCCCGGGGAGCTGTTTTTT
CDR3aa: CASSPSKIQFPGELFF

v_gene: TRBV3-1/TRBV3-2
abundance: NA
j_gene: TRBJ2-3
d_gene: NA
CDR3nt: TGTGCCAGCAGCCAAGAGGACGCGGGTACGCAGTATTTT
CDR3aa: CASSQEDAGTQYF

v_gene: TRBV19
abundance: NA
j_gene: TRBJ2-1
d_gene: TRBD1
CDR3nt: TGTGCCAGTAGTATAGTAGGTAGGACAGGGGCATGGAGTGAGCAGTTCTTC
CDR3aa: CASSIVGRTGAWSEQFF

v_gene: TRBV11-3
abundance: NA
j_gene: TRBJ2-1
d_gene: TRBD2
CDR3nt: TGTGCCAGCAGCATGGGACTAGCGGGAGGAAGCAATGAGCAGTTCTTC
CDR3aa: CASSMGLAGGSNEQFF

v_gene: TRBV30
abundance: NA
j_gene: TRBJ1-3
d_gene: NA
CDR3nt: TGTGCCTGGGTGGGGCACATCTCTGGAAACACCATATATTTT
CDR3aa: CAWVGHISGNTIYF